This T cell receptor (beta chain) was recorded in a study of blood T cell repertoires in COVID-19. About the research overall: Specimens from acute and convalescent COVID-19 originated in the United States, Italy and Spain. T cells, B-cell-depleted T cells, or PBMCs supplied cDNA or gDNA.

Germline V gene data show CDR1 as SGHVS and CDR2 as FQNEAQ. V lost 3 bases and J 6 bases, leaving 11 bases between the germline ends. CDR3 length equals 13 residues. Study processing details: Amplification from reference gene primers served as the basis for estimated nucleated cell counts. Only in-frame clones appear in the TCRdb table, and some are missing; sequencing was by immunoSEQ multiplex PCR. V, J and clone size are those of that table, while D and trimming were read from the DNA. The sample lists approximately 76,000 clones; approximately 85% were seen once. Sequences were obtained from peripheral blood. This receptor was obtained from a woman of 80 years or more with active or convalescent COVID-19. The V call is TRBV7-8, the J call TRBJ1-2; D is possibly TRBD1 (6 bases). The CDR3 nucleotides read TGTGCCAGCAGCTTCTCGGACAGAGATGGCTACACCTTC. Protein: CASSFSDRDGYTF.